This TCR beta chain is drawn from a study of blood T cell repertoires in COVID-19. Study-level background: From T cells, B-cell-depleted T cells, or PBMCs came the material, which was cDNA or gDNA.

In the study's own analysis: How many nucleated cells were present was estimated from reference gene primer amplification. This table comes from immunoSEQ multiplex PCR, and its TCRdb copy is limited to in-frame clones, with some not included. V, J and clone size reflect that table, while D and trimming were determined from the DNA. The sample shows around 87,000 clones, about 90% of them seen only once. The CDR3 consists of 14 residues. V shed 2 bases and J shed 5 bases, with 12 bases lying between them. Germline V gives CDR1 SGHTA, CDR2 FQGNSA. J is TRBJ1-1 and V is TRBV7-2; TRBD1 is a possible D gene (6 bases). Sequences were obtained from peripheral blood. The receptor's source is a human donor with active COVID-19. The donor label of this sample is uncertain. This CDR3 is CASSLKRGFTEAFF. The CDR3 nucleotides read TGTGCCAGCAGCTTAAAGAGGGGGTTTACTGAAGCTTTCTTT.